This TCR beta chain was sequenced in a study of cytomegalovirus exposure and HLA in healthy donors. Per the germline V gene, CDR1 is SEHNR and CDR2 is FQNEAQ (reference sequence). Deletions cut 5 bases from V and 2 bases from J, with 13 bases between. This CDR3 has 15 residues. Study outcomes and limitations: The study listed about 150 cytomegalovirus-associated TCR beta chains.

PCR was performed using 60 Vbeta and 13 Jbeta primers. Only in-frame clones appear in the TCRdb table, and some are missing; sequencing was by immunoSEQ multiplex PCR. The sample consists of about 180,000 clones, roughly three quarters of them appearing once. A remark on this clone: What it binds is not known.

The origin of this receptor is a male donor in good health and CMV-seronegative. The chain joins TRBV7-9 to TRBJ1-5; D may be TRBD1 (6 bases). The specimen sequenced was PBMCs. The CDR3 DNA follows: TGTGCCAGCAGCCCCGCAGGGGCGGGCAATCAGCCCCAGCATTTT. Residues: CASSPAGAGNQPQHF.